The entry below describes one T cell receptor (beta chain). Its antigen is still unknown. Tagging with unique molecular identifiers was a feature of the TCR beta cDNA libraries. The yield from about 1 to 10 million T cells was about 500,000 cDNA molecules in total. One entry per CDR3 protein results from TCRdb running MiXCR on the PCR reads. The sample lists hundreds of thousands of distinct CDR3 sequences, 44% seen once, with more than 1.5% in the top ten. This specimen comes from a study of post-analysis software for immune sequencing data. Notes on the study in general: Compared with controls, patients had more of about 5 TRBV segments, including TRBV5-6, TRBV5-1 and TRBV20-1.

The V and J ends lost 6 bases and 4 bases respectively, with 14 bases between them. The CDR3 covers 14 residues. CDR1 ENHRY and CDR2 SYGVKD come from the germline V gene. The sequence derives from a girl under 18 with multiple sclerosis. This sequence joins TRBV10-3 and TRBJ2-3; D ambiguous. Sample: blood. The DNA for the CDR3 is TGTGCCATCAGGGGCCCCCAGGAACCAGATACGCAGTATTTT. Translation gives CAIRGPQEPDTQYF.